This record looks at one T cell receptor (beta chain) sequence and its context. Its matching antigen is unknown. The CDR3 covers 14 residues. The V end lost 4 bases, the J end lost 6 bases, and 12 bases lay between the germline ends. Germline CDR1 is MGHDK and CDR2 is SYGVNS. This record comes from a study of T cell responses to AZD1222 COVID-19 vaccine. For the study at large: Recipients boosted at about 4 weeks or about 12 weeks are pooled.

Overall study findings and caveats: Across the whole spike, CD4 TCRs peaked at regions 160-218 and 743-854. The sample set comprised mostly white British donors with more females, and clonal diversity was possibly underestimated.

Assay: immunoSEQ multiplex PCR; the TCRdb copy retains only in-frame clones and omits some. The table lists approximately 100,000 clones, 70% to 90% of them singletons. Sequenced material: peripheral blood, taken on day 0 of AZD1222 vaccination. The receptor was isolated from an adult in good health. The chain has TRBV25-1 and TRBJ1-4; no definite D call. The CDR3 loop is CASSVTGRYEKLFF. In nucleotides, the CDR3 is TGTGCCAGCAGTGTAACCGGGAGGTATGAAAAACTGTTTTTT.